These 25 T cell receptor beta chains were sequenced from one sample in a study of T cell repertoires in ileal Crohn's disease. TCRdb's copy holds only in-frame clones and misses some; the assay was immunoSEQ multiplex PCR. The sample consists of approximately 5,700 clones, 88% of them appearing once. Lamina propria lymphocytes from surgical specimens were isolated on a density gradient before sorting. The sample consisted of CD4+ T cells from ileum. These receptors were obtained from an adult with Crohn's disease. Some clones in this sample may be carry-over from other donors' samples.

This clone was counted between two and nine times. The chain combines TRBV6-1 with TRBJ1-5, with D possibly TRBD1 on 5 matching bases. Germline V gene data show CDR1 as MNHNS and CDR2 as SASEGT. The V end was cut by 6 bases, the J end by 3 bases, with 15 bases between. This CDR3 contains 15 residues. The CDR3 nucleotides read TGTGCCAGCAGCTTTATGGGGCAGGACAATCAGCCCCAGCATTTT. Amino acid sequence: CASSFMGQDNQPQHF.

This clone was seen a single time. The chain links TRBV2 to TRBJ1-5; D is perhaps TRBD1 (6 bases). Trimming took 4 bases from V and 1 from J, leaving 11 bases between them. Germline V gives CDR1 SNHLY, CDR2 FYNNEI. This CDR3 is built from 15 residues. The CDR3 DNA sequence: TGTGCCAGCAGTGCGGAAGGGGGAAGCAATCAGCCCCAGCATTTT. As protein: CASSAEGGSNQPQHF.

This CDR3 is CASSQDLTGAGNQPQHF. The CDR3 DNA sequence: TGCGCCAGCAGCCAAGATCTAACAGGGGCTGGCAATCAGCCCCAGCATTTT. The chain uses TRBV4-3 and TRBJ1-5; TRBD1 matches 7 bases. The CDR3 consists of 17 residues. Germline V gene data show CDR1 as LGHNA and CDR2 as YSLEER. The V and J ends lost 0 bases and 2 bases, in that order; junction bases with no gene match: 7.

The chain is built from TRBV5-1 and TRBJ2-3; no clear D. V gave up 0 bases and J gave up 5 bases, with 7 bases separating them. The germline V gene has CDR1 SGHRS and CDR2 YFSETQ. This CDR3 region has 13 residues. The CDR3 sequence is CASSLGLIDTQYF. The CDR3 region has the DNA TGCGCCAGCAGCTTGGGGCTTATAGATACGCAGTATTTT.

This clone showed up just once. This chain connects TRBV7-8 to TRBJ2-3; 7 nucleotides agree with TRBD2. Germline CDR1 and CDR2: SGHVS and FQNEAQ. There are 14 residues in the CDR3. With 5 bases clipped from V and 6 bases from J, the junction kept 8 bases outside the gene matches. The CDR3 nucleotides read TGTGCCAGCAGCCCAAGACTAGCAGCCGATACGCAGTATTTT. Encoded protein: CASSPRLAADTQYF.

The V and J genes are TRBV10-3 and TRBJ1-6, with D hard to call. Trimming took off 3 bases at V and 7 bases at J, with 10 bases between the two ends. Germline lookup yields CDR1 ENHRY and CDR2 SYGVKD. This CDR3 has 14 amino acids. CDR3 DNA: TGTGCCATCAGTGAATCTGGGCTCAATTCACCCCTCCACTTT. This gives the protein CAISESGLNSPLHF.

CDR3 coding DNA: TGCGCCAGCAGCTTGGTCGAGGGTTTAGGTGAGCAGTTCTTC. Translating gives CASSLVEGLGEQFF. The gene calls are TRBV5-1 and TRBJ2-1, with D possibly being TRBD2 (5 bases). Trimming took 0 bases from V and 9 from J, leaving 13 bases between them. This CDR3 is built from 14 residues. The V gene's germline CDR1 is SGHRS and CDR2 YFSETQ. Full variable domain (rest looked up from reference TRBV5-1 and TRBJ2-1): KAGVTQTPRYLIKTRGQQVTLSCSPISGHRSVSWYQQTPGQGLQFLFEYFSETQRNKGNFPGRFSGRQFSNSRSEMNVSTLELGDSALYLCASSLVEGLGEQFFGPGTRLTVL.

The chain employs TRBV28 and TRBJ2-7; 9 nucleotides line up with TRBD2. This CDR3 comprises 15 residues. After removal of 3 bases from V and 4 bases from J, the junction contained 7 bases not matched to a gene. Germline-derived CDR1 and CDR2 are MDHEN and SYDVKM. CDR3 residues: CASSFSGSPGYEQYF. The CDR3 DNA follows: TGTGCCAGCAGTTTTAGCGGGAGTCCAGGTTACGAGCAGTACTTC.

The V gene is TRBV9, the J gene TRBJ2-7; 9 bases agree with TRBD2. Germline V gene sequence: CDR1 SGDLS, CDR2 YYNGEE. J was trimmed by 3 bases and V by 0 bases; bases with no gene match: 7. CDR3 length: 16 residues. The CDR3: CASSVDGLATLYEQYF. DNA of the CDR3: TGTGCCAGCAGCGTAGACGGACTAGCGACCCTCTACGAGCAGTACTTC.

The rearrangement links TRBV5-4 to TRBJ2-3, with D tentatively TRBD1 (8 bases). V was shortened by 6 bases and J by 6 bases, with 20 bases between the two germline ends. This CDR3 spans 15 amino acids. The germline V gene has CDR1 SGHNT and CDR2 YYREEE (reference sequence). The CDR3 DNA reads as TGTGCCAGCACCCCGCAGGGGGCGGGGGTGGATACGCAGTATTTT. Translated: CASTPQGAGVDTQYF. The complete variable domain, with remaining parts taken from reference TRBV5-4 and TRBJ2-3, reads ETGVTQSPTHLIKTRGQQVTLRCSSQSGHNTVSWYQQALGQGPQFIFQYYREEENGRGNFPPRFSGLQFPNYSSELNVNALELDDSALYLCASTPQGAGVDTQYFGPGTRLTVL.

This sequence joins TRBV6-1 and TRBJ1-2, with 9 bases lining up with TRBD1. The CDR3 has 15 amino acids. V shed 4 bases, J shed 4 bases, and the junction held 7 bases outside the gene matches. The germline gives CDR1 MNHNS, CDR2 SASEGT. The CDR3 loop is CASSGNRGRGYGYTF. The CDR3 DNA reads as TGTGCCAGCAGTGGAAACAGGGGGCGCGGCTATGGCTACACCTTC.

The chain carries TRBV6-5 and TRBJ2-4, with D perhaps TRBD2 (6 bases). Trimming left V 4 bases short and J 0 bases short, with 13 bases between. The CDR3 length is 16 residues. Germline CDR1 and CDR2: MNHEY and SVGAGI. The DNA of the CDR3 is TGTGCCAGCAGTTCCGGGCTAGCGAAAGCCAAAAACATTCAGTACTTC. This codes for CASSSGLAKAKNIQYF.

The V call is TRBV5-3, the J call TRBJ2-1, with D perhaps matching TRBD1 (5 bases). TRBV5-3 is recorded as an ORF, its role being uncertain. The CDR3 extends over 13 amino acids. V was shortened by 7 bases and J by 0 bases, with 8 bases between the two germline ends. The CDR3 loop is CARVDSSYNEQFF. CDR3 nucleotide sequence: TGTGCCAGAGTAGACAGCTCCTACAATGAGCAGTTCTTC.

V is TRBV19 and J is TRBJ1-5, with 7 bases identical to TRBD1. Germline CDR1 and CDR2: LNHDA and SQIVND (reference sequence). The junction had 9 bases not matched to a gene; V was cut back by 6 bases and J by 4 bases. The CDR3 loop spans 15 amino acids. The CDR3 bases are TGTGCCAGTAGCCCAACCGGGACAGTTAATCAGCCCCAGCATTTT. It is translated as CASSPTGTVNQPQHF.

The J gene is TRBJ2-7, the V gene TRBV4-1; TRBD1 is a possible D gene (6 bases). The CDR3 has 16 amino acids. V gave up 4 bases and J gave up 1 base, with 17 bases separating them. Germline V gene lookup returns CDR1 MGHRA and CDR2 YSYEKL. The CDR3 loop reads CASSPLQGYHSYEQYF. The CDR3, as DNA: TGCGCCAGCAGCCCCCTACAGGGCTACCATTCCTACGAGCAGTACTTC.

The CDR3 DNA reads as TGCGCCAGCAGCTTTAAACCCGGGACAGGGGCCCAAGAGACCCAGTACTTC. It translates to CASSFKPGTGAQETQYF. The gene calls are TRBV5-1 and TRBJ2-5; 10 positions match TRBD1. The CDR3 runs 17 residues. Unmatched junction bases numbered 8, after V lost 2 bases and J lost 1 base. Germline CDR1 reads SGHRS; CDR2 reads YFSETQ. Using reference TRBV5-1 and TRBJ2-5 for the parts outside the CDR3, the full variable domain is KAGVTQTPRYLIKTRGQQVTLSCSPISGHRSVSWYQQTPGQGLQFLFEYFSETQRNKGNFPGRFSGRQFSNSRSEMNVSTLELGDSALYLCASSFKPGTGAQETQYFGPGTRLLVL.

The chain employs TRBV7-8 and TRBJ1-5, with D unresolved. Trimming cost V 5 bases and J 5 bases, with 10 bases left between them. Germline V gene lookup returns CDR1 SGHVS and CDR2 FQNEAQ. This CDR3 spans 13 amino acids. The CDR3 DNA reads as TGTGCCAGCAGCGTCGAGAGGGATCAGCCCCAGCATTTT. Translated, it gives CASSVERDQPQHF.

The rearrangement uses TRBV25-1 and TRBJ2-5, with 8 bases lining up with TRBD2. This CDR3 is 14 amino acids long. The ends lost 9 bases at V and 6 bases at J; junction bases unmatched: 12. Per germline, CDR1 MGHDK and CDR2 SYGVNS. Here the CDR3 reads CARHTSSGRQTQYF. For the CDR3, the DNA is TGTGCCAGACACACTTCAAGCGGGAGACAGACCCAGTACTTC.

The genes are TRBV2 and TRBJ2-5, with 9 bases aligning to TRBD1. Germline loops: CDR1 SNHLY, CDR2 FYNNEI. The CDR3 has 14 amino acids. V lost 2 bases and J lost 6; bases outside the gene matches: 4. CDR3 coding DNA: TGTGCCAGCAGTGAACGTGGGACAGGGCAGACCCAGTACTTC. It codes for CASSERGTGQTQYF.

The CDR3 loop is CASSVGAGADTQYF. As DNA, the CDR3 is TGTGCCAGCAGCGTAGGTGCAGGGGCAGATACGCAGTATTTT. The V and J genes are TRBV9 and TRBJ2-3; a weak D match, TRBD1 (6 bases). CDR3 length equals 14 residues. Germline V gene data show CDR1 as SGDLS and CDR2 as YYNGEE. Between the trimmed V and J ends, which lost 0 bases and 4 bases, there was a span of 9 bases.

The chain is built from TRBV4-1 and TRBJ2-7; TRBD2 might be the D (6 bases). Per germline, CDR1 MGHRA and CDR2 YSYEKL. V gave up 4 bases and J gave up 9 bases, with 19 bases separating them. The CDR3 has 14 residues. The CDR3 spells CASSPTFERATQYF. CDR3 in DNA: TGCGCCAGCAGCCCTACCTTTGAGCGGGCAACGCAGTACTTC.

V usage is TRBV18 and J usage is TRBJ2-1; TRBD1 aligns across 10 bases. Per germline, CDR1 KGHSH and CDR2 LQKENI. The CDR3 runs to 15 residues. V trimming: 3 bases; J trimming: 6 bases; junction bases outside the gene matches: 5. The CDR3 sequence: CASSPDRGFRNEQFF. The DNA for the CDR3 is TGTGCCAGCTCACCGGACAGGGGGTTTCGCAATGAGCAGTTCTTC.

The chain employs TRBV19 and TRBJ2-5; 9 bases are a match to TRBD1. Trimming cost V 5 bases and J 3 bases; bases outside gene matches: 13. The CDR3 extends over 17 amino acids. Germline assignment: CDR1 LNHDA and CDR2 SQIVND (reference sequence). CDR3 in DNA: TGTGCCAGTAGTCCATCTTGGGGGACAGGGCGGGAAGAGACCCAGTACTTC. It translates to CASSPSWGTGREETQYF.

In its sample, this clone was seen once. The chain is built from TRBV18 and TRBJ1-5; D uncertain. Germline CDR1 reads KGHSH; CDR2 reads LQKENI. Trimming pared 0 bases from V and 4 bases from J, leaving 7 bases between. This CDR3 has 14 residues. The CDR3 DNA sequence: TGTGCCAGCTCACCACCGGTAGTTAATCAGCCCCAGCATTTT. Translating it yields CASSPPVVNQPQHF.

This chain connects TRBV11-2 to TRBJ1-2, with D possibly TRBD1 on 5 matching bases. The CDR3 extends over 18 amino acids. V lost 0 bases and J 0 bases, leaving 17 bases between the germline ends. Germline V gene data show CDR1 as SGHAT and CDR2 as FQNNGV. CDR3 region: CASSLDPWGGATNYGYTF. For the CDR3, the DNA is TGTGCCAGCAGCTTAGATCCTTGGGGAGGGGCCACTAACTATGGCTACACCTTC.